This T cell receptor beta chain emerged from a study of T-cell reconstitution after alpha-beta-depleted transplantation in children. CDR1 and CDR2 (germline): DFQATT, SNEGSKA (reference sequence). The CDR3 is 14 amino acids long, termini counted. Unique molecular identifiers were incorporated during preparation of the TCRbeta library. TCRdb fed the PCR reads into MiXCR, producing one record per CDR3 protein. Of approximately 350,000 distinct CDR3 sequences listed, 15% to 20% are singletons. Study-wide findings and caveats: Reportedly, alpha-beta T cells present about two months post-transplant originated from several hundred expanded clones of graft origin.

Comments on this clonotype: Its antigen is undetermined. This CDR3 fails to terminate in the conserved phenylalanine or tryptophan, so it likely reflects a read error. It is unclear where the CDR3 begins or ends on the DNA, so no DNA is shown, and the CDR3 is as TCRdb lists it.

The sequence was collected from a male patient aged 2-10 years who had a stem cell transplant for acute lymphoblastic leukemia, so the T cells may come from the graft donor. The V gene is TRBV20-1, the J gene TRBJ2-5; TRBD2 reflects the table's D call only, with no check against the DNA. The sequencing here drew on PBMCs, mostly from graft donor cells, taken 360 days after TCRalphabeta/CD19-depleted stem cell transplant. The CDR3 is CSARDSPRLAGGVV.